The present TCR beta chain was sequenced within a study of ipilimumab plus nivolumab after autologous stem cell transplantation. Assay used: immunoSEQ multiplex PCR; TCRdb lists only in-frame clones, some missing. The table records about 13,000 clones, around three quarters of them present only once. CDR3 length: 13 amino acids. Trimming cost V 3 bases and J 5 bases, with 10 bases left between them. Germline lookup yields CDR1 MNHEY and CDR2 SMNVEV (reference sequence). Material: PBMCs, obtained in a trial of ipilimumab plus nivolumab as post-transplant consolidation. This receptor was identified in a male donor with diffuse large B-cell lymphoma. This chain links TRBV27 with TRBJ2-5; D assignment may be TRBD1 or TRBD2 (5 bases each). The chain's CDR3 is CASSFGGLETQYF. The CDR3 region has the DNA TGTGCCAGCAGTTTTGGGGGTCTGGAGACCCAGTACTTC.